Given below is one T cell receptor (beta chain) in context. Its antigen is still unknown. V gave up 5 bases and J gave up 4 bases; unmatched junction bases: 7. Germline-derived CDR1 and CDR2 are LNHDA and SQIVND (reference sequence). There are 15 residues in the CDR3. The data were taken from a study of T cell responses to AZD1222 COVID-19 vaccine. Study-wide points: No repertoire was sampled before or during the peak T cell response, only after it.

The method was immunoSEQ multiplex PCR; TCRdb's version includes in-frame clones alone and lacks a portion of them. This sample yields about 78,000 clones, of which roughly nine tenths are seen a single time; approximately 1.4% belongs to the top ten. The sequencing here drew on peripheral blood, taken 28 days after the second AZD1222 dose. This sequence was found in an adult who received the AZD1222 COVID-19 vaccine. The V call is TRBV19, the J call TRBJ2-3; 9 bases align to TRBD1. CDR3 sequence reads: CASSPQGARADTQYF. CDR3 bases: TGTGCCAGTAGTCCACAGGGGGCGCGGGCAGATACGCAGTATTTT.